The clone carrying this TCR beta chain was observed a handful of times. Its antigen remains unknown. Quantitative 5'-RACE with molecular barcodes generated TCR beta libraries. From the 5' RACE reads, TCRdb called clonotypes with MiXCR, one entry per CDR3 protein. The data hold about 540,000 distinct CDR3 sequences, with about 12% observed a single time. The data were taken from a study of CD8 T cells in ankylosing spondylitis. General study results and limits: Clones linked to disease were reported to show significant enrichment in matched ankylosing spondylitis synovial fluid. Clones that were linked to disease were CD8+ and were relatively rare in peripheral blood. There were earlier reports of some motif variants in reactive arthritis synovial fluid and blood. Ankylosing spondylitis blood appeared to be characterized by a TCR beta motif of under 10 highly homologous variants.

Trimming removed 7 bases from V and 10 bases from J; junction bases left unmatched: 10. Germline assignment: CDR1 SQVTM and CDR2 ANQGSEA. The CDR3 has 12 residues. The sequence was obtained from a male donor with ankylosing spondylitis. J is TRBJ2-4 and V is TRBV29-1; 7 nucleotides match TRBD2. The sequencing sample was made of blood, either unsorted or a sorted T cell fraction (not recorded which). The CDR3 DNA reads TGCAGCGATGACGGGGAGGGAGTTATTCAGTACTTC. Translated: CSDDGEGVIQYF.